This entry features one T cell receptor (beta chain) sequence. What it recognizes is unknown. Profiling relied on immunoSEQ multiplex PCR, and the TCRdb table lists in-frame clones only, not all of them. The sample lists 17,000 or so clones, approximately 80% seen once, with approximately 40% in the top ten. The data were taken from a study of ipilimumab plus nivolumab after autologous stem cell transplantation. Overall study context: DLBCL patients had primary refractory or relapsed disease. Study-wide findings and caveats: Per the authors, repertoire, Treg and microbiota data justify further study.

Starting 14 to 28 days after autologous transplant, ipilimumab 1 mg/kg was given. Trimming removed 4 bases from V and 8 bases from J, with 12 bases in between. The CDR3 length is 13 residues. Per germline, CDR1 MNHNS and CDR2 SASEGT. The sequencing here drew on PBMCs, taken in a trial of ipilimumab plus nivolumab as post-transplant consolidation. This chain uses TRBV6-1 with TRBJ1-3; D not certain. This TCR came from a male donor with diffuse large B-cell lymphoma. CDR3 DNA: TGTGCCAGCAGTGTGGTCACTGGGGACACCATATATTTT. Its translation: CASSVVTGDTIYF.